Listed below are T cell receptor beta chains from one sample, sequenced in a study of OX40 agonist ivuxolimab in advanced cancers. Clones were read by immunoSEQ multiplex PCR, and TCRdb kept only the in-frame ones, dropping some. The table records 48,000 or so clones, over 85% of them present only once. This sample comprised CD4+ or CD8+ T cells sorted from blood, obtained in a trial of the OX40 agonist ivuxolimab. These receptors were taken from an adult with an advanced solid tumor such as melanoma, head and neck, liver or kidney cancer. CDR3s leave out the opening cysteine and the closing phenylalanine or tryptophan.

TRBV4-3 13 ASSQAAEESYGYT
TRBV27 11 ASRQANTGELF
TRBV2 10 ASQGYNSPLH
TRBV19 14 ASSAGLAGLEETQY
TRBV7-8 14 ASSLDFQNYNSPLH
TRBV4-3 13 ASSQGRGFSYEQY
TRBV19 12 ASTTKDGAETQY
TRBV27 14 ASSPSSGLGREEQY
TRBV18 14 ASSPVAGRGSDTQY
TRBV6-5 14 ASSSASFTGAEGAF
TRBV27 12 ASSFGRGTGELF
TRBV13 15 ASSPWGARGNTGELF
TRBV2 14 ASSEGFTRLQETQY
TRBV6-5 14 ASSSPGERYQETQY
TRBV6-5 11 ASSFGQSNEQY
TRBV9 9 ASSGYNEQF
TRBV29-1 9 SVAGDYGYT
TRBV19 10 ASSLPGYGYT
TRBV4-3 15 ASSQGQAAGDRHEQF
TRBV7-2 12 ASSLGQAGYGYT
TRBV7-6 12 ASSEGLSGYEQY
TRBV28 12 ASSEGQASDTQY
TRBV4-3 13 ASSQAAGGPYEQY
TRBV19 12 ASSPLRGTDTQY
TRBV19 12 AANRGQSNQPQH
TRBV7-2 12 ASSPWGTNEKLF
TRBV28 13 AIEKGGALQETQY
TRBV7-2 13 ASSPGQMYQETQY
TRBV4-3 14 ASSQDTDRGMNEQF
TRBV5-5 10 ASSSFLDTQY
TRBV28 12 ASSFTGGTYEQY
TRBV6-6 11 ASSYSRNTEAF
TRBV29-1 11 SVIMGQGPEAF